This T cell receptor beta chain is from a study of blood T cell repertoires in COVID-19. Study at large: There were acute and convalescent COVID-19 samples, and they came from the United States, Italy and Spain.

The Seattle patients joined while their infection was active and were tracked longitudinally afterward. Germline-derived CDR1 and CDR2 are SGHTA and FQGNSA. The CDR3 loop spans 13 amino acids. V gave up 1 base and J gave up 9 bases, with 10 bases separating them. Original methodology: The assay estimated nucleated cells by amplifying reference gene primers. Some clones are missing from TCRdb's copy, which holds only in-frame ones; the method was immunoSEQ multiplex PCR. The V and J calls and the clone size are those of that table, but D and trimming were determined from the DNA. The sample has some 180,000 clones; 84% are singletons.

The chain recombines TRBV7-2 with TRBJ2-4, with TRBD1 as a possible D gene (6 bases). Source material: peripheral blood. This sequence originates from a woman aged 80 or older with COVID-19, enrolled during active disease. CDR3 sequence reads: CASSLGQAVIQYF. CDR3 coding DNA: TGTGCCAGCAGCTTAGGACAGGCAGTCATTCAGTACTTC.